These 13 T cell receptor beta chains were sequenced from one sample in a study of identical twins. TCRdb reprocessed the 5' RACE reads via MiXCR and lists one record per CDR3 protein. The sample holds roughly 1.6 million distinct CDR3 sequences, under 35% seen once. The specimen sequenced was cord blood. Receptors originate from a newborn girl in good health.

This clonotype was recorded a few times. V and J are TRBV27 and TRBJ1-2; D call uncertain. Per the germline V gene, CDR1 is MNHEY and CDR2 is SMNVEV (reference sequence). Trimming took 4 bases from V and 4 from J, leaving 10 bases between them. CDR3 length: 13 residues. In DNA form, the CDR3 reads TGTGCCAGCAGTTACGGACGGACCTATGGCTACACCTTC. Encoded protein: CASSYGRTYGYTF.

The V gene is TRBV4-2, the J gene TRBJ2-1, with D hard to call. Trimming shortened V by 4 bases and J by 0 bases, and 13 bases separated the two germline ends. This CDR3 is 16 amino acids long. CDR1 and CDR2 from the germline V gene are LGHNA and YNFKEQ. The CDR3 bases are TGTGCCAGCAGCCCCGAAACTGCGAGCTCCTACAATGAGCAGTTCTTC. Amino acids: CASSPETASSYNEQFF.

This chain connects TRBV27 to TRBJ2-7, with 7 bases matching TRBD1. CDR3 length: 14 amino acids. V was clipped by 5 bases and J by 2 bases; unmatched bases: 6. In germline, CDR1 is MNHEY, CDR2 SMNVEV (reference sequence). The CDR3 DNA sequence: TGTGCCAGCAGTCGACAGGGTCATACCTACGAGCAGTACTTC. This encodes CASSRQGHTYEQYF.

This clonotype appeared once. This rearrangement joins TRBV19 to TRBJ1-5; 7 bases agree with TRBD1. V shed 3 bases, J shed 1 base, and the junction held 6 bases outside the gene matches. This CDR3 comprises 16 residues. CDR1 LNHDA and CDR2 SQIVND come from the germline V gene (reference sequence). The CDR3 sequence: CASSMQGVRSNQPQHF. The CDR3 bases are TGTGCCAGTAGTATGCAGGGGGTAAGGAGCAATCAGCCCCAGCATTTT.

CDR3 nucleotide sequence: TGCAGTGCGCCGACCCACACAGATACGCAGTATTTT. As protein: CSAPTHTDTQYF. The genes are TRBV20-1 and TRBJ2-3; D is undetermined. Germline V lookup: CDR1 DFQATT, CDR2 SNEGSKA (reference sequence). The V end was cut by 6 bases, the J end by 2 bases, with 9 bases between. The CDR3 length is 12 residues.

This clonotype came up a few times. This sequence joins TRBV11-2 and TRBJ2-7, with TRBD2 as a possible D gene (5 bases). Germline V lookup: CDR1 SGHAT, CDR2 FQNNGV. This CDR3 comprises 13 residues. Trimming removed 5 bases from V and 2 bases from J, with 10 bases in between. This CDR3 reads CASSRGSTYEQYF. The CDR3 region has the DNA TGTGCCAGCAGCCGCGGGTCTACCTACGAGCAGTACTTC.

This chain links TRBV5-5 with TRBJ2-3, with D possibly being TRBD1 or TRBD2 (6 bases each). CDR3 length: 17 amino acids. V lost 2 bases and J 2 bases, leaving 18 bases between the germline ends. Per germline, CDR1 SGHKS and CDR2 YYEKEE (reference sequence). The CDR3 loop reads CASSLNSPTGATDTQYF. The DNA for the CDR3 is TGTGCCAGCAGCTTAAACTCCCCAACGGGGGCCACAGATACGCAGTATTTT.

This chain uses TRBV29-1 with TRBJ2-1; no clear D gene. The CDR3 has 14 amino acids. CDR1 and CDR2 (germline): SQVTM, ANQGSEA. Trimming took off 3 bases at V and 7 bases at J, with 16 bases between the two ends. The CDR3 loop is CSVDHVVGNNEQFF. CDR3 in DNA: TGCAGCGTTGATCACGTTGTAGGCAATAATGAGCAGTTCTTC.

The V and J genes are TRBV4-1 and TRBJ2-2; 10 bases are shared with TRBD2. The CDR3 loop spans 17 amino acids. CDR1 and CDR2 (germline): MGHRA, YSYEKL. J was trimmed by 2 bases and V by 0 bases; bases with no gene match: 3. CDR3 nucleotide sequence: TGCGCCAGCAGCCAAGATTCTAGCGGGGGCAACACCGGGGAGCTGTTTTTT. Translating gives CASSQDSSGGNTGELFF.

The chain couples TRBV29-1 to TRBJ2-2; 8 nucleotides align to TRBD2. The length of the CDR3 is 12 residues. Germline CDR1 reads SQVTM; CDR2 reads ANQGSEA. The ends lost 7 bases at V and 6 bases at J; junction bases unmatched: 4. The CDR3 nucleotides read TGCAGCGCTCGGACTAGCCCCGGGGAGCTGTTTTTT. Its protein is CSARTSPGELFF.

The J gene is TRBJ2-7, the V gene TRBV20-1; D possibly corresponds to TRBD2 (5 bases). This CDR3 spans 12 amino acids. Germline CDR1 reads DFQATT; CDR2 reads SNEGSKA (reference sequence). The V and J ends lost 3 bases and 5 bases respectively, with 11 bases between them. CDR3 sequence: CSASGNHHEQYF. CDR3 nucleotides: TGCAGTGCTAGCGGGAACCACCACGAGCAGTACTTC.

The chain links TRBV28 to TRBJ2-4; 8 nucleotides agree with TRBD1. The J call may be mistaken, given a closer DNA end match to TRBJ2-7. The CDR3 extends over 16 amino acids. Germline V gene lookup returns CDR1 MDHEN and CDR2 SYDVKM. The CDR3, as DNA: TGTGCCAGCAGTTTAAGCTTGGACAGGGTGGAGTACGAGCAGTACTTC. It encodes CASSLSLDRVEYEQYF.

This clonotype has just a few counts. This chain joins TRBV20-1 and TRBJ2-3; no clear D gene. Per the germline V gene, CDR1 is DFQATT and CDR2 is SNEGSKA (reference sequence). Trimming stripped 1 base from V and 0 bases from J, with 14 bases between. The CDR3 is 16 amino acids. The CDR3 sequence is CSARGGPFPSTDTQYF. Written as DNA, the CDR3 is TGCAGTGCTAGAGGGGGTCCTTTCCCTAGCACAGATACGCAGTATTTT.